What follows describes a single T cell receptor beta chain. TCRdb ran MiXCR on the 5' RACE reads and lists one entry per CDR3 protein. Here the sample spans fewer than 250,000 distinct CDR3 sequences, roughly a third being singletons. These data belong to a study of CD8 T cells in ankylosing spondylitis. The CDR3 length is 14 residues. V was cut by 3 bases and J by 2 bases, with 11 bases left in between. Germline loops: CDR1 DFQATT, CDR2 SNEGSKA (reference sequence). The clonotype comes from a male donor with ankylosing spondylitis or in good health (not recorded which). The sequenced material came from blood, either unsorted or a sorted T cell fraction (not recorded which). The V gene is TRBV20-1, the J gene TRBJ2-1; D may match TRBD1 or TRBD2 (6 bases each). In nucleotides, the CDR3 is TGCAGTGCTAGTGGTGGGGGGCCCTACAATGAGCAGTTCTTC. Translating gives CSASGGGPYNEQFF.